These T cell receptor beta chains were read from a single sample in a study of blood T cell repertoires in COVID-19. Produced via immunoSEQ multiplex PCR; TCRdb's table is partial and in-frame only. The repertoire holds about 170,000 clones, with more than 70% as singletons. The sequenced sample consisted of peripheral blood. These receptors were taken from an elderly woman with active or convalescent COVID-19. CDR3s include the opening cysteine and the closing phenylalanine or tryptophan. D genes are given only for firm matches. Rows may omit the clone size; those that give it use once, few, many or a size class.

DNA	CDR3	D	size	V	J
TGTGCCAGCAGTTACTCGAGCCGGGTCTACACTGAAGCTTTCTTT	CASSYSSRVYTEAFF	.	.	TRBV6-5	TRBJ1-1
TGTGCCAGCAGCCCTTTCGGGGAGATAGAGACCCAGTACTTC	CASSPFGEIETQYF	.	.	TRBV3-1/TRBV3-2	TRBJ2-5
TGTGCCTGGAGTGCCCGACTGGCAGATACGCAGTATTTT	CAWSARLADTQYF	.	.	TRBV30	TRBJ2-3
TGTGCCAGCAGTGTGGGACAGGGCCTCTCTGGGGCCAACGTCCTGACTTTC	CASSVGQGLSGANVLTF	TRBD1	.	TRBV6-1	TRBJ2-6
TGTGCCTACTTGACAGGGTTGTTCTCGCCCCTCCACTTT	CAYLTGLFSPLHF	TRBD1	.	TRBV30	TRBJ1-6
TGTGCCAGCAAGCCAGGGGTCTGGGGGACCGACAATGAGCAGTTCTTC	CASKPGVWGTDNEQFF	.	.	TRBV3-1/TRBV3-2	TRBJ2-1
TGTGCCAGCAGCGTATCGAGTTCTAACACTGAAGCTTTCTTT	CASSVSSSNTEAFF	.	.	TRBV9	TRBJ1-1
TGCAGCGTTCTACGGGACAGCTACTATGGCTACACCTTC	CSVLRDSYYGYTF	TRBD1	once	TRBV29-1	TRBJ1-2
TGTGCCAGCAGTGAACAAGGGACTAGCGGGGATACGCAGTATTTT	CASSEQGTSGDTQYF	TRBD2	.	TRBV6-1	TRBJ2-3
TGTGCCAGTAGTGCCCCACTAGCGGCACAAGAGACCCAGTACTTC	CASSAPLAAQETQYF	TRBD2	.	TRBV19	TRBJ2-5